The 9 T cell receptor beta chains listed next were all sequenced from one sample in a study of blood T cells in healthy people across ages. Sample-barcoded 5' priming and a J-beta primer mix drove a second PCR of about 6 to 12 cycles. One entry per CDR3 protein results from TCRdb running MiXCR on the 5' RACE reads. The sample shows 720,000 or so distinct CDR3 sequences, approximately 40% of them seen only once. Sequenced input: blood. These receptors originate from a man older than 75 in good health.

The chain uses TRBV7-9 and TRBJ2-7, with 8 bases fitting TRBD2. Germline CDR1 and CDR2: SEHNR and FQNEAQ (reference sequence). Losses at the gene ends were 5 bases for V and 5 bases for J; bases not matched to a gene: 8. The CDR3 is 14 amino acids. The CDR3, as DNA: TGTGCCAGCAGCATCCGGGGGGGCGAGGACGAGCAGTACTTC. This sequence encodes CASSIRGGEDEQYF.

J is TRBJ1-1 and V is TRBV27, with 9 bases lining up with TRBD1. This CDR3 has 11 amino acids. The V gene's germline CDR1 is MNHEY and CDR2 SMNVEV (reference sequence). V trimming: 5 bases; J trimming: 10 bases; junction bases outside the gene matches: 2. The CDR3 sequence is CASSQGQGAFF. The CDR3 coding sequence is TGTGCCAGCAGTCAGGGACAGGGAGCTTTCTTT.

This clonotype has only a few counts. CDR3 residues: CAISALGQGARETQYF. CDR3 coding DNA: TGTGCCATCAGCGCTTTGGGACAGGGGGCCCGAGAGACCCAGTACTTC. This chain links TRBV10-3 with TRBJ2-5; 12 bases match TRBD1. The CDR3 totals 16 residues. V lost 6 bases and J lost 4; bases outside the gene matches: 9. CDR1 and CDR2 from the germline V gene are ENHRY and SYGVKD.

The V gene is TRBV20-1, the J gene TRBJ2-7; TRBD2 matches 11 bases. V was clipped by 6 bases and J by 4 bases; unmatched bases: 8. The CDR3 spans 14 residues. Germline V gene lookup returns CDR1 DFQATT and CDR2 SNEGSKA (reference sequence). The CDR3 DNA reads TGCAGTGCGGAGCCGTCTAGCGGGGGGTACGAGCAGTACTTC. Encoded protein: CSAEPSSGGYEQYF.

This chain connects TRBV7-2 to TRBJ2-3; D is uncertain. The CDR3 length is 11 residues. The germline CDR1 and CDR2 sequences are SGHTA and FQGNSA. V lost 5 bases to trimming and J lost 6 bases, with 6 bases between them. The CDR3 DNA reads as TGTGCCAGCAGCACGGCGGATACGCAGTATTTT. Residues: CASSTADTQYF. The variable domain in full, completed from reference TRBV7-2 and TRBJ2-3, reads GAGVSQSPSNKVTEKGKDVELRCDPISGHTALYWYRQSLGQGLEFLIYFQGNSAPDKSGLPSDRFSAERTGGSVSTLTIQRTQQEDSAVYLCASSTADTQYFGPGTRLTVL.

Remarks on this clonotype: A much larger clone sits a single nucleotide away, making a read error possible. The chain couples TRBV20-1 to TRBJ1-1, with D hard to call. Trimming left V 1 base short and J 1 base short, with 7 bases between. This CDR3 contains 13 residues. Germline V gene lookup returns CDR1 DFQATT and CDR2 SNEGSKA (reference sequence). The CDR3, as DNA: TGCAGTGCTAGAGGACACGCGAACACTGAAGCTTTCTTT. Its protein is CSARGHANTEAFF.

This chain joins TRBV5-3 and TRBJ2-1; TRBD2 agrees at 9 bases. TRBV5-3 is labeled an ORF, and its function is uncertain. The V and J ends lost 0 bases and 10 bases, in that order; junction bases with no gene match: 8. The CDR3 extends over 15 amino acids. The CDR3, as DNA: TGTGCCAGAAGCTTGGTAGCGGGAGCGAGGTGGGAGCAGTTCTTC. It yields the protein CARSLVAGARWEQFF.

Notes on this clonotype: A much bigger clone sits one base away, suggesting this may be a read error. V gene TRBV9 combines with J gene TRBJ2-7; D ambiguous. V was clipped by 4 bases and J by 5 bases, with 10 bases between them. The CDR3 covers 12 residues. In germline, CDR1 is SGDLS, CDR2 YYNGEE. This CDR3 reads CASSQDWDEQYF. CDR3 DNA: TGTGCCAGCAGCCAAGATTGGGACGAGCAGTACTTC.

This clonotype was observed a few times. The rearrangement links TRBV5-1 to TRBJ2-7; maybe TRBD1 (6 bases). Trimming removed 3 bases at V and 3 bases at J, with 16 bases between. The CDR3 totals 15 residues. Germline CDR1 and CDR2: SGHRS and YFSETQ. The CDR3 DNA reads as TGCGCCAGCAGCTACCTACCAGGGGTAGACTACGAGCAGTACTTC. Translation gives CASSYLPGVDYEQYF.